Each of the 8 T cell receptor beta chains below was sequenced from the same sample in a study of T cell repertoires in aging, cancer and after chemotherapy (dated by TCRdb to the late 2010s). TCR beta rearrangements were amplified from genomic DNA extracted from peripheral blood rather than from sorted cells or RNA. TCRdb records Illumina MiSeq as the sequencer. Rearranged TRB sequences spanning V, D and J segments were amplified in a multiplex touch-down PCR with a mixed TRB-A/B primer pool. TCRdb's own reprocessing of the public reads used fastp at Q25 and MiXCR and kept productive beta chains. Duplicate CDR3 protein sequences are folded into a single record with the most common DNA and genes. In all, the sample holds about 13,000 distinct CDR3 sequences, and around a quarter of those were seen once. The ten largest clonotypes hold about 3% of the sample. Sequenced sample: blood. These TCRs come from a human donor in good health.

This clonotype was detected once. The chain couples TRBV9 to TRBJ1-2; 7 positions match TRBD1. This CDR3 has 15 amino acids. Looked up from germline, CDR1 is SGDLS and CDR2 is YYNGEE. The junction had 7 bases not matched to a gene; V was cut back by 0 bases and J by 5 bases. CDR3 protein: CASSVAGGQQYGYTF. The CDR3 DNA reads TGTGCCAGCAGCGTAGCAGGGGGACAGCAATATGGCTACACCTTC.

There are a few counts of this clonotype. This sequence joins TRBV5-1 and TRBJ1-4; 9 nucleotides line up with TRBD1. This CDR3 is built from 15 residues. Germline V gene sequence: CDR1 SGHRS, CDR2 YFSETQ. After removal of 4 bases from V and 8 bases from J, the junction contained 9 bases not matched to a gene. The CDR3 sequence is CASSRDRAPDEKLFF. DNA for the CDR3: TGCGCCAGCAGCAGGGACAGGGCCCCGGACGAAAAACTGTTTTTT.

Details on this clonotype: Compared with germline, one end of the junction differs, possibly owing to a read error. The chain joins TRBV5-1 to TRBJ2-3, with 9 bases matching TRBD1. From germline, CDR1 is SGHRS and CDR2 YFSETQ. This CDR3 is built from 14 residues. CDR3: CASSFTGGQDTQYF. CDR3 in DNA: TGTGCCAGCAGCTTTACAGGGGGCCAAGATACGCAGTATTTT. Together with reference TRBV5-1 and TRBJ2-3, the CDR3 gives the full variable domain: KAGVTQTPRYLIKTRGQQVTLSCSPISGHRSVSWYQQTPGQGLQFLFEYFSETQRNKGNFPGRFSGRQFSNSRSEMNVSTLELGDSALYLCASSFTGGQDTQYFGPGTRLTVL.

This rearrangement joins TRBV7-3 to TRBJ1-3, with 7 bases fitting TRBD1. This CDR3 spans 15 amino acids. CDR1 and CDR2 (germline): SGHTA, FQGTGA. Unmatched junction bases numbered 4, after V lost 1 base and J lost 4 bases. CDR3 loop: CASSLRDRKGNTIYF. The CDR3, as DNA: TGTGCCAGCAGCTTAAGGGACAGAAAGGGAAACACCATATATTTT.

This clonotype appeared once. V gene TRBV7-2 combines with J gene TRBJ2-3, with 10 bases aligning to TRBD2. CDR3 length equals 15 residues. Germline-derived CDR1 and CDR2 are SGHTA and FQGNSA. J was trimmed by 4 bases and V by 2 bases; bases with no gene match: 3. The CDR3 sequence is CASSLIGLAADTQYF. The DNA of the CDR3 is TGTGCCAGCAGCTTAATCGGACTAGCGGCAGATACGCAGTATTTT.

This sequence joins TRBV20-1 and TRBJ1-2; D unresolved. The V end was cut by 3 bases, the J end by 5 bases, with 13 bases between. This CDR3 region has 13 residues. CDR1 is DFQATT and CDR2 is SNEGSKA in the germline V gene (reference sequence). The CDR3 spells CSASLGQTYGYTF. The CDR3 coding sequence is TGCAGTGCTAGTCTCGGGCAGACATATGGCTACACCTTC.

As for this clonotype: A much larger clonotype is one base distant, so this may be a read error. J is TRBJ1-3 and V is TRBV30; D ambiguous. There are 13 residues in the CDR3. Germline V CDR1 and CDR2: GTSNPN, SVGIG (reference sequence). This chain's CDR3 is CAWSVSGGNTICF. CDR3 in DNA: TGTGCCTGGAGTGTAAGCGGAGGAAACACCATATGTTTT.

The genes are TRBV27 and TRBJ2-3, with 14 bases fitting TRBD2. The CDR3 is 19 residues long. Germline-derived CDR1 and CDR2 are MNHEY and SMNVEV (reference sequence). The ends lost 5 bases at V and 4 bases at J; junction bases unmatched: 14. The CDR3 region has the DNA TGTGCCAGCAGTCCCGCCCACAGGACTAGCGGGGGGTATGCAGATACGCAGTATTTT. This gives the protein CASSPAHRTSGGYADTQYF.